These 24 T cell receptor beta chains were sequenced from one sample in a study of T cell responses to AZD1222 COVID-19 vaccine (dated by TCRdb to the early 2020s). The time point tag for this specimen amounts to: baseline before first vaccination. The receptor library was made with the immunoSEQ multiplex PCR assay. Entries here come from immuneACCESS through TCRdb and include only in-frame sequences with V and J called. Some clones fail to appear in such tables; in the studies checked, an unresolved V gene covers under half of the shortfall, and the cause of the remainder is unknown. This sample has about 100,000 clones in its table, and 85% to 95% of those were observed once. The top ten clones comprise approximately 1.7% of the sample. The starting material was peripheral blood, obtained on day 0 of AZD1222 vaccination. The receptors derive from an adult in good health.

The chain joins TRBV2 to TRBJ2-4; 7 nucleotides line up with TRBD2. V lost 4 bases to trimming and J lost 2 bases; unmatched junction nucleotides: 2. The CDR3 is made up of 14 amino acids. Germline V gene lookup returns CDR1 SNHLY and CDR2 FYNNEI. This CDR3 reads CASSGGRTKNIQYF. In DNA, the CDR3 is TGTGCCAGCAGTGGCGGGAGAACCAAAAACATTCAGTACTTC.

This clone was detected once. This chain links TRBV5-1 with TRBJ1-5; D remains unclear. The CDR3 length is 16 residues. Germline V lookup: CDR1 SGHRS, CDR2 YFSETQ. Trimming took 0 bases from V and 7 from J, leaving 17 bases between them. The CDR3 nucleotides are TGCGCCAGCAGCTTGGGGCCGGGCTCTGTTGGCCAGCCCCAGCATTTT. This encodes CASSLGPGSVGQPQHF.

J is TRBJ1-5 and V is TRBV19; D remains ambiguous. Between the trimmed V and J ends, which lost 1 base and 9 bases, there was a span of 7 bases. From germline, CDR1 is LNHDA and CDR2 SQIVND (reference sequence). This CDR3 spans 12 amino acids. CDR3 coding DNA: TGTGCCAGTAGTATAGTGGTGGGGCCCCAGCATTTT. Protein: CASSIVVGPQHF.

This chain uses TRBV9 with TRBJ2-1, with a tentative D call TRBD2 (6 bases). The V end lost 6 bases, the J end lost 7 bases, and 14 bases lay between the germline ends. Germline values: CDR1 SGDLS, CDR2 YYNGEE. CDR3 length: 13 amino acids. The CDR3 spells CASNGGTENEQFF. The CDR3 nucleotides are TGTGCCAGCAACGGCGGGACCGAAAATGAGCAGTTCTTC.

The CDR3 sequence: CASMSPEAKNIQYF. In DNA, the CDR3 is TGTGCCAGCATGTCTCCCGAGGCCAAAAACATTCAGTACTTC. The chain has TRBV2 and TRBJ2-4; no clear D gene. Looked up from germline, CDR1 is SNHLY and CDR2 is FYNNEI. V was clipped by 7 bases and J by 1 base, with 11 bases between them. The CDR3 totals 14 residues. Drawing the rest from reference TRBV2 and TRBJ2-4, the complete variable domain is EPEVTQTPSHQVTQMGQEVILRCVPISNHLYFYWYRQILGQKVEFLVSFYNNEISEKSEIFDDQFSVERPDGSNFTLKIRSTKLEDSAMYFCASMSPEAKNIQYFGAGTRLSVL.

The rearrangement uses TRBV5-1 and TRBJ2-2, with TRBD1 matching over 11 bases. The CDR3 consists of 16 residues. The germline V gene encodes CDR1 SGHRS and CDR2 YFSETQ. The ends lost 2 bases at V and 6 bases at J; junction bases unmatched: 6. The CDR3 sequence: CASSLGTGGTPGELFF. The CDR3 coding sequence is TGCGCCAGCAGCTTAGGGACAGGGGGTACCCCCGGGGAGCTGTTTTTT.

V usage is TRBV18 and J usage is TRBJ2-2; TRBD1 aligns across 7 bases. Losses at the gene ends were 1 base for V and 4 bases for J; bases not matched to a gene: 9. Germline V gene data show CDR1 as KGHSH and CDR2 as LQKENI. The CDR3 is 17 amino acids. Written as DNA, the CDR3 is TGTGCCAGCTCACCACTAGTCGGGACAGCTCGCACCGGGGAGCTGTTTTTT. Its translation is CASSPLVGTARTGELFF.

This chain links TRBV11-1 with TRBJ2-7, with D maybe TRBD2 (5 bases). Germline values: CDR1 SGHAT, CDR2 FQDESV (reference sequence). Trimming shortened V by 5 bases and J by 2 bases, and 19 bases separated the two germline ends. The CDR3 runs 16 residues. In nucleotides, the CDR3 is TGTGCCAGCAGCCCCGGGGTGGCTAGCCTTACCTACGAGCAGTACTTC. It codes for CASSPGVASLTYEQYF.

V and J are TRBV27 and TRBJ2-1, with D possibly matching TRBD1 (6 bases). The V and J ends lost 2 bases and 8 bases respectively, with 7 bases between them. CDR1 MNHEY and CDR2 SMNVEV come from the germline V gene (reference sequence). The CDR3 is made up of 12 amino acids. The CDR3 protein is CASSLKGDEQFF. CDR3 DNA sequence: TGTGCCAGCAGTTTAAAGGGGGATGAGCAGTTCTTC.

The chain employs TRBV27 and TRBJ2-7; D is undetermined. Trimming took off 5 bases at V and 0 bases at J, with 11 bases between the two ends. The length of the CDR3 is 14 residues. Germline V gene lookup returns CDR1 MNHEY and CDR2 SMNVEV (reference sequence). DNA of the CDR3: TGTGCCAGCAGTACCCGCTCGGGCTCCTACGAGCAGTACTTC. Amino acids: CASSTRSGSYEQYF.

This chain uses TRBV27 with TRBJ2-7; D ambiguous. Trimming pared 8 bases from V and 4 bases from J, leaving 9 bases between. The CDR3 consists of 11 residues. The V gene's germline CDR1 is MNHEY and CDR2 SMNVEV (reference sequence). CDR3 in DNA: TGTGCCAGCGGTCGAACTTACGAGCAGTACTTC. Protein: CASGRTYEQYF.

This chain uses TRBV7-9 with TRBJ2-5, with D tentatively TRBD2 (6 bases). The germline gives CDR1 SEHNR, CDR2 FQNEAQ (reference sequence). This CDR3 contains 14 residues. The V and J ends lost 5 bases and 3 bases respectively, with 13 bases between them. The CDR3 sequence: CASSGWDFKETQYF. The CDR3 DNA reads TGTGCCAGCAGCGGTTGGGACTTTAAAGAGACCCAGTACTTC.

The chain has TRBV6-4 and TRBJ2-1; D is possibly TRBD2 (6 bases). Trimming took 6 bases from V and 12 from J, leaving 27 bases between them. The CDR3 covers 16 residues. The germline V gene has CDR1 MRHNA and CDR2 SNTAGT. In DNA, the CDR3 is TGTGCCAGCAGATGGGGTTGGCTAGCCCGGAGGAGGGGGCAGTTCTTC. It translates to CASRWGWLARRRGQFF.

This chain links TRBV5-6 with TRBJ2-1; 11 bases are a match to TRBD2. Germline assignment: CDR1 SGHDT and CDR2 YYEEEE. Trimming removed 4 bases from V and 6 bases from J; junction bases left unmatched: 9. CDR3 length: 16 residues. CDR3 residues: CASSRTGLAGGNEQFF. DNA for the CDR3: TGTGCCAGCAGCCGAACGGGGCTAGCGGGAGGCAATGAGCAGTTCTTC.

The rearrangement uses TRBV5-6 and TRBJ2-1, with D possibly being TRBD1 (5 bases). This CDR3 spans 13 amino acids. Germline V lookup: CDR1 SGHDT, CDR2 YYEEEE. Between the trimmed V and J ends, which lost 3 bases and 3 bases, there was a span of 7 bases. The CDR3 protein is CASSSGIYNEQFF. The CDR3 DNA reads TGTGCCAGCAGCTCAGGGATCTACAATGAGCAGTTCTTC.

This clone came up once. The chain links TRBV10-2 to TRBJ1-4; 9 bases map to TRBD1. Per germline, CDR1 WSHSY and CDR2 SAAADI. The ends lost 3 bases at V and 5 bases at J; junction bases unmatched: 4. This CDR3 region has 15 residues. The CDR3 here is CASSDPDRGNEKLFF. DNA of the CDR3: TGCGCCAGCAGTGATCCTGACAGGGGGAATGAAAAACTGTTTTTT.

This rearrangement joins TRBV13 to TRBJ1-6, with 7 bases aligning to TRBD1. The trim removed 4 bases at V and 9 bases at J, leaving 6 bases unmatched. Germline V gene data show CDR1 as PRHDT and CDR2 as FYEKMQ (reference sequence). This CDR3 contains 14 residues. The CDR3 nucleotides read TGTGCCAGCAGCTACCGGGACAGACCTTCACCCCTCCACTTT. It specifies CASSYRDRPSPLHF.

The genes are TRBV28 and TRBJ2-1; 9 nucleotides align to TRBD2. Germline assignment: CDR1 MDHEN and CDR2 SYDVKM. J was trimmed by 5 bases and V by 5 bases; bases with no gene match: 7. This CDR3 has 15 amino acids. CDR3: CASSLSGSYNNEQFF. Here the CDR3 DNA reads TGTGCCAGCAGTCTTAGCGGGAGTTACAACAATGAGCAGTTCTTC.

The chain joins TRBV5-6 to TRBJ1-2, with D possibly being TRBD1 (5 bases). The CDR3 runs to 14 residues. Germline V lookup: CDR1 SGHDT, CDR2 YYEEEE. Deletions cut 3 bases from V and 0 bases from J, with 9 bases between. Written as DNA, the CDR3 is TGTGCCAGCAGCTCGGGACGTACTAACTATGGCTACACCTTC. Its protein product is CASSSGRTNYGYTF.

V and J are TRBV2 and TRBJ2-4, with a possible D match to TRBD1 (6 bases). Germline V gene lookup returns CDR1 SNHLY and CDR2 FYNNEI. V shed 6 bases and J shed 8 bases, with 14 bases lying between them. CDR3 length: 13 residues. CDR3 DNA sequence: TGTGCCAGCAGAACAGGGTTTGGAGACATTCAGTACTTC. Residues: CASRTGFGDIQYF.

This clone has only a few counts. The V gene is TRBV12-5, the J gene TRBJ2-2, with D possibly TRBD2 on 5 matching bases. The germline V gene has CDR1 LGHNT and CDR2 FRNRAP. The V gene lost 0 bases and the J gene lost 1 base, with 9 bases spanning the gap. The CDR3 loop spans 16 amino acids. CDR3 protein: CASGLVSAGNTGELFF. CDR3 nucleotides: TGTGCTAGTGGTTTGGTTTCCGCGGGGAACACCGGGGAGCTGTTTTTT. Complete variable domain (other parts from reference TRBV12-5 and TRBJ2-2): DARVTQTPRHKVTEMGQEVTMRCQPILGHNTVFWYRQTMMQGLELLAYFRNRAPLDDSGMPKDRFSAEMPDATLATLKIQPSEPRDSAVYFCASGLVSAGNTGELFFGEGSRLTVL.

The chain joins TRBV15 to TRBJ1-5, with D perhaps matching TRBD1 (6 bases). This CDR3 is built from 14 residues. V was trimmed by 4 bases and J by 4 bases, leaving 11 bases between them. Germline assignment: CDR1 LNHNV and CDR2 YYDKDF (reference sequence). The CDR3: CATSTGQPNQPQHF. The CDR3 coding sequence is TGTGCCACCAGCACCGGACAGCCGAATCAGCCCCAGCATTTT.

The CDR3 spells CASSLDPDLASYEQYF. DNA of the CDR3: TGTGCCAGCAGTTTGGATCCAGACCTAGCCTCCTACGAGCAGTACTTC. V usage is TRBV27 and J usage is TRBJ2-7; D is perhaps TRBD2 (5 bases). Between the trimmed V and J ends, which lost 3 bases and 0 bases, there was a span of 15 bases. Per the germline V gene, CDR1 is MNHEY and CDR2 is SMNVEV (reference sequence). This CDR3 has 16 amino acids.

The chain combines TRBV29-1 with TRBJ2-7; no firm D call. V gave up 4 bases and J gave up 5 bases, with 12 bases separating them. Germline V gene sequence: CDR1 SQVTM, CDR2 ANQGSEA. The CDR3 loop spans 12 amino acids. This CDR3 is CSVVGSSHEQYF. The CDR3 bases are TGCAGCGTTGTGGGCAGTAGCCACGAGCAGTACTTC.